This passage covers 8 T cell receptor beta chains from one sample sequenced in a study of beta chain features in type 1 diabetes (dated by TCRdb to 2016 to 2019). These receptors' antigens are unknown. Library prep was done by the immunoSEQ multiplex PCR assay. The entire isolated RNA was reverse transcribed using the High Capacity cDNA Reverse Transcription Kit, and thus expressed TCRB transcripts were sequenced. What TCRdb holds here is the immuneACCESS table cut down to in-frame rearrangements. Part of the clones is not present; checked against another copy, under half of the missing clones reflect an unresolved V gene, and the others are unexplained. The sample table holds roughly 51,000 clones, of which roughly 50% were seen once. The ten largest make up roughly 2.6% of the sample. The research as a whole found: A moderate but significant shortening of TCRB CDR3 length was observed in type 1 diabetes patients in all four CD4+ subsets.

Sequencing was done on a sample of Tregs from blood. Taken with the paper, the label for cell subset or site translates to: regulatory CD4+ T cells. The receptors here all came from a woman in her thirties or forties with type 1 diabetes.

V usage is TRBV6-1 and J usage is TRBJ1-1; TRBD1 matches 7 bases. Germline CDR1 and CDR2: MNHNS and SASEGT. This CDR3 has 14 residues. Losses at the gene ends were 8 bases for V and 3 bases for J; bases not matched to a gene: 9. CDR3 in DNA: TGTGCCAGCCCCAGGGGGGTGATGGACACTGAAGCTTTCTTT. This translates into CASPRGVMDTEAFF.

This clone was observed a handful of times. This chain uses TRBV2 with TRBJ1-1; D might be TRBD1 (6 bases). The germline gives CDR1 SNHLY, CDR2 FYNNEI. Trimming stripped 6 bases from V and 0 bases from J, with 8 bases between. The CDR3 loop spans 13 amino acids. The CDR3: CASSRGMNTEAFF. The CDR3 bases are TGTGCCAGCAGCAGGGGTATGAACACTGAAGCTTTCTTT.

This chain links TRBV7-2 with TRBJ2-3; the match to TRBD1 covers 8 bases. CDR3 length: 15 residues. J lost 2 bases, V lost 5 bases, and 6 bases had no gene match. The V gene's germline CDR1 is SGHTA and CDR2 FQGNSA. The CDR3 sequence is CASSRGQGYTDTQYF. The CDR3 coding sequence is TGTGCCAGCAGCCGAGGACAGGGCTACACAGATACGCAGTATTTT.

This chain links TRBV28 with TRBJ1-5; TRBD1 aligns across 9 bases. The CDR3 sequence is 17 residues long. From germline, CDR1 is MDHEN and CDR2 SYDVKM. The J segment lost 1 base and the V segment lost 6 bases, leaving 10 bases of the junction unmatched. The CDR3 loop reads CASSPGTGSWSNQPQHF. In nucleotides, the CDR3 is TGTGCCAGCAGCCCCGGGACAGGGAGTTGGAGCAATCAGCCCCAGCATTTT.

The rearrangement uses TRBV28 and TRBJ2-1, with 9 nucleotides matching TRBD1. V lost 5 bases and J lost 8; bases outside the gene matches: 7. The germline CDR1 and CDR2 sequences are MDHEN and SYDVKM. CDR3 length: 14 residues. The CDR3 DNA follows: TGTGCCAGCAGTGGAACAGGGGGCCTGGATGAGCAGTTCTTC. This sequence encodes CASSGTGGLDEQFF.

The rearrangement joins TRBV2 to TRBJ1-2, with D unclear. The ends were cut back, 1 base at V and 8 bases at J, with 8 bases in the middle. The CDR3 extends over 12 amino acids. In germline, CDR1 is SNHLY, CDR2 FYNNEI. This chain's CDR3 is CASSEGEKGYTF. The DNA of the CDR3 is TGTGCCAGCAGTGAAGGGGAGAAGGGCTACACCTTC.

This chain links TRBV5-4 with TRBJ1-4, with 7 nucleotides matching TRBD1. Trimming took 4 bases from V and 8 from J; bases not matched to a gene: 11. The CDR3 extends over 15 amino acids. Germline CDR1 SGHNT, CDR2 YYREEE (reference sequence). The CDR3, as DNA: TGTGCCAGCAGCCGCCATTCCGGGACAGAAGAAAAACTGTTTTTT. Translating gives CASSRHSGTEEKLFF.

Only a few counts were recorded for this clone. The V gene is TRBV7-2, the J gene TRBJ2-1; D perhaps matches TRBD2 (5 bases). V lost 0 bases to trimming and J lost 7 bases, with 10 bases between them. The CDR3 contains 14 residues. Germline V CDR1 and CDR2: SGHTA, FQGNSA. This CDR3 reads CASSLAGRRNEQFF. Here the CDR3 DNA reads TGTGCCAGCAGCTTAGCGGGCAGGAGGAATGAGCAGTTCTTC.